The 27 T cell receptor beta chains given below trace back to one sample, sequenced in a study of T cells of healthy individuals. Each CDR3 protein is one row after TCRdb ran MiXCR on the 5' RACE reads. The data show 90,000 to 100,000 distinct CDR3 sequences, roughly a sixth seen once. The receptor set was obtained from a human donor in good health.

There are a few counts of this clonotype. This chain uses TRBV28 with TRBJ2-7, with TRBD2 matching 8 bases. The ends lost 2 bases at V and 5 bases at J; junction bases unmatched: 8. Germline V gene lookup returns CDR1 MDHEN and CDR2 SYDVKM. CDR3 length equals 15 residues. Here the CDR3 DNA reads TGTGCCAGCAGTTTAGCCCGGGGGGGGTCCGACGAGCAGTACTTC. Its protein is CASSLARGGSDEQYF.

J is TRBJ2-7 and V is TRBV15; the D gene is possibly TRBD1 (5 bases). The CDR3 spans 15 residues. V was trimmed by 8 bases and J by 1 base, leaving 18 bases between them. The germline V gene encodes CDR1 LNHNV and CDR2 YYDKDF (reference sequence). In DNA form, the CDR3 reads TGTGCCACCGCGGCTGAATGGGGCCGGTCCTACGAGCAGTACTTC. Translation: CATAAEWGRSYEQYF.

The CDR3 spells CASSLRSPQTQYF. The CDR3 DNA reads TGTGCCAGCAGTTTACGTTCCCCCCAGACCCAGTACTTC. The rearrangement links TRBV28 to TRBJ2-5; D call uncertain. The CDR3 extends over 13 amino acids. Deletions cut 2 bases from V and 6 bases from J, with 10 bases between. The V gene's germline CDR1 is MDHEN and CDR2 SYDVKM.

In its sample, this clonotype was seen many times. The chain combines TRBV28 with TRBJ1-2; D is undetermined. This CDR3 is 13 amino acids long. Trimming took 7 bases from V and 0 from J, leaving 9 bases between them. CDR1 and CDR2 from the germline V gene are MDHEN and SYDVKM. The CDR3 protein is CASTPLTNYGYTF. CDR3 nucleotides: TGTGCCAGCACCCCGCTCACTAACTATGGCTACACCTTC.

This sequence joins TRBV2 and TRBJ2-5, with 13 bases aligning to TRBD2. CDR1 is SNHLY and CDR2 is FYNNEI in the germline V gene. This CDR3 comprises 15 residues. Germline trimming cut 5 bases from V and 4 bases from J; bases unmatched to any gene: 4. DNA for the CDR3: TGTGCCAGCAGTTTGACTAGCGGGGGGCGAGAGACCCAGTACTTC. Residues: CASSLTSGGRETQYF.

This clonotype was observed at least ten times. This rearrangement joins TRBV6-5 to TRBJ2-5; 8 nucleotides line up with TRBD2. Germline CDR1 and CDR2: MNHEY and SVGAGI. This CDR3 comprises 14 residues. V lost 8 bases to trimming and J lost 5 bases; unmatched junction nucleotides: 10. The CDR3 loop reads CASSRAGEVETQYF. CDR3 bases: TGTGCCAGCTCGAGAGCGGGGGAGGTTGAGACCCAGTACTTC.

The chain joins TRBV6-2 or TRBV6-3 to TRBJ1-5, with a tentative D call TRBD1 (6 bases). Trimming shortened V by 4 bases and J by 2 bases, and 12 bases separated the two germline ends. The CDR3 spans 15 residues. Germline V gene data show CDR1 as MNHEY and CDR2 as SVGEGT. Here the CDR3 DNA reads TGTGCCAGCAGTTGGGGGGCCGGAGGCAATCAGCCCCAGCATTTT. Encoded protein: CASSWGAGGNQPQHF.

This clonotype was found many times. The rearrangement links TRBV7-8 to TRBJ1-5; D is undetermined. The CDR3 consists of 12 residues. Deletions cut 1 base from V and 4 bases from J, with 2 bases between. Looked up from germline, CDR1 is SGHVS and CDR2 is FQNEAQ. The DNA of the CDR3 is TGTGCCAGCAGCTTAGAAAATCAGCCCCAGCATTTT. It codes for CASSLENQPQHF.

V and J are TRBV27 and TRBJ1-4; D unclear. Germline CDR1 is MNHEY and CDR2 is SMNVEV (reference sequence). The ends were cut back, 8 bases at V and 0 bases at J, with 10 bases in the middle. This CDR3 spans 14 amino acids. The CDR3 loop reads CASGPGATNEKLFF. In DNA, the CDR3 is TGTGCCAGCGGCCCCGGGGCAACTAATGAAAAACTGTTTTTT.

This clonotype was detected only a few times. This chain uses TRBV6-2 or TRBV6-3 with TRBJ2-3; the match to TRBD2 covers 8 bases. The germline gives CDR1 MNHEY, CDR2 SVGEGT. The CDR3 loop spans 17 amino acids. J lost 0 bases, V lost 2 bases, and 7 bases had no gene match. CDR3 nucleotides: TGTGCCAGCAGTTACGGGGCGGGGGGTCCGAGCACAGATACGCAGTATTTT. Protein sequence: CASSYGAGGPSTDTQYF.

A word on this clonotype: A single base separates this from a much larger clone, so it may be a read error. The rearrangement joins TRBV18 to TRBJ1-6; weak D call: TRBD1 (5 bases). CDR1 and CDR2 from the germline V gene are KGHSH and LQKENI. This CDR3 contains 13 residues. CDR3 residues: CASCQGFDSPLNF. CDR3 sequence (DNA): TGTGCCAGCTGCCAGGGTTTCGATTCACCCCTCAACTTT. Full variable domain (outside the CDR3, taken from reference TRBV18 and TRBJ1-6): NAGVMQNPRHLVRRRGQEARLRCSPMKGHSHVYWYRQLPEEGLKFMVYLQKENIIDESGMPKERFSAEFPKEGPSILRIQQVVRGDSAAYFCASCQGFDSPLNFGNGTRLTVT.

The rearrangement links TRBV4-2 to TRBJ2-3; 8 nucleotides agree with TRBD1. The CDR3 is 16 residues long. Germline CDR1 reads LGHNA; CDR2 reads YNFKEQ. V shed 4 bases and J 4 bases; nucleotides not matched to a gene: 10. The DNA for the CDR3 is TGTGCCAGCAGCCTTCTTGGGACAGGTAGCCCAGATACGCAGTATTTT. This sequence encodes CASSLLGTGSPDTQYF.

This chain uses TRBV7-9 with TRBJ1-1, with D unresolved. This CDR3 has 13 amino acids. CDR1 and CDR2 from the germline V gene are SEHNR and FQNEAQ (reference sequence). V was shortened by 2 bases and J by 3 bases, with 7 bases between the two germline ends. CDR3 in DNA: TGTGCCAGCAGCTTAAAAGGGTACACTGAAGCTTTCTTT. As protein: CASSLKGYTEAFF.

V usage is TRBV7-8 and J usage is TRBJ2-7, with D possibly TRBD1 on 6 matching bases. CDR3 length: 13 residues. Trimming took 5 bases from V and 3 from J, leaving 11 bases between them. CDR1 SGHVS and CDR2 FQNEAQ come from the germline V gene. The DNA for the CDR3 is TGTGCCAGCAGCAGGACAGATAACTACGAGCAGTACTTC. As protein: CASSRTDNYEQYF. The whole variable domain, remainder taken from reference TRBV7-8 and TRBJ2-7, is GAGVSQSPRYKVAKRGQDVALRCDPISGHVSLFWYQQALGQGPEFLTYFQNEAQLDKSGLPSDRFFAERPEGSVSTLKIQRTQQEDSAVYLCASSRTDNYEQYFGPGTRLTVT.

The CDR3 here is CASSGLAGGSFEQYF. The DNA for the CDR3 is TGTGCCAGCAGCGGACTAGCGGGGGGGAGTTTCGAGCAGTACTTC. This chain links TRBV6-6 with TRBJ2-7; 15 positions agree with TRBD2. Germline V CDR1 and CDR2: MNHNY, SVGAGI (reference sequence). V gave up 6 bases and J gave up 6 bases; unmatched junction bases: 6. The CDR3 length is 15 residues.

A few counts support this clonotype. The CDR3 sequence is CASSLGRGLDNEQFF. CDR3 DNA sequence: TGTGCCAGCAGCTTGGGCAGGGGGCTAGACAATGAGCAGTTCTTC. V is TRBV5-4 and J is TRBJ2-1; 8 nucleotides line up with TRBD1. V was clipped by 0 bases and J by 5 bases; unmatched bases: 4. Germline V gives CDR1 SGHNT, CDR2 YYREEE (reference sequence). The CDR3 contains 15 residues.

Only a few counts were recorded for this clonotype. CDR3 sequence reads: CASSQELAGPQETQYF. As DNA, the CDR3 is TGTGCCAGCAGCCAAGAGCTAGCGGGGCCCCAAGAGACCCAGTACTTC. The gene calls are TRBV3-1 and TRBJ2-5, with 9 bases lining up with TRBD2. V lost 0 bases, J lost 1 base, and 3 bases stayed unmatched. Germline CDR1 reads LGHDT; CDR2 reads YNNKEL (reference sequence). The CDR3 runs to 16 residues.

V and J are TRBV2 and TRBJ2-3, with TRBD2 identical over 13 bases. V gave up 0 bases and J gave up 3 bases; unmatched junction bases: 6. CDR3 length: 18 amino acids. The germline V gene encodes CDR1 SNHLY and CDR2 FYNNEI. Written as DNA, the CDR3 is TGTGCCAGCAGTGAAGCGACTGGACTAGCGGGAGCGACAGATACGCAGTATTTT. It translates to CASSEATGLAGATDTQYF.

In this sample, this clonotype turned up a few times. V is TRBV29-1 and J is TRBJ1-2; no reliable D call. The CDR3 totals 12 residues. Germline V lookup: CDR1 SQVTM, CDR2 ANQGSEA. Trimming cost V 4 bases and J 2 bases, with 8 bases left between them. Written as DNA, the CDR3 is TGCAGCGTTGTGGGGAGGAACTATGGCTACACCTTC. Translating it yields CSVVGRNYGYTF.

There are many counts of this clonotype. The chain joins TRBV25-1 to TRBJ2-1, with 8 nucleotides matching TRBD1. This CDR3 contains 15 residues. Germline V gene data show CDR1 as MGHDK and CDR2 as SYGVNS. Losses at the gene ends were 5 bases for V and 1 base for J; bases not matched to a gene: 4. The CDR3 region is CASSTQGGSYNEQFF. CDR3 DNA sequence: TGTGCCAGCAGTACACAGGGGGGATCCTACAATGAGCAGTTCTTC.

CDR3 loop: CASSLSGTAYGYTF. The CDR3 nucleotides read TGTGCCAGCAGCTTGAGTGGGACCGCCTATGGCTACACCTTC. V gene TRBV5-5 combines with J gene TRBJ1-2; possible D gene TRBD1, 5 bases. The CDR3 runs 14 residues. Trimming left V 1 base short and J 4 bases short, with 11 bases between. CDR1 is SGHKS, CDR2 YYEKEE, per germline (reference sequence).

This clonotype occurred a few times. The CDR3 region has the DNA TGTGCCAGCAGCCTTGAATTAGCGGCCACAGATACGCAGTATTTT. This gives the protein CASSLELAATDTQYF. The chain links TRBV5-6 to TRBJ2-3, with D possibly TRBD2 on 6 matching bases. The CDR3 spans 15 residues. Trimming shortened V by 4 bases and J by 2 bases, and 14 bases separated the two germline ends. The germline CDR1 and CDR2 sequences are SGHDT and YYEEEE.

The sample holds many counts of this clonotype. The chain combines TRBV7-9 with TRBJ2-3, with TRBD2 identical over 10 bases. The V and J ends lost 4 bases and 2 bases, in that order; junction bases with no gene match: 3. CDR1 is SEHNR, CDR2 FQNEAQ, per germline (reference sequence). This CDR3 is 15 amino acids long. The CDR3 nucleotides read TGTGCCAGCAGCTCCGGACTAGCGGACACAGATACGCAGTATTTT. This translates into CASSSGLADTDTQYF.

This clonotype was recorded a few times. The genes are TRBV3-1 and TRBJ1-1, with a weak D call TRBD1 (5 bases). The germline gives CDR1 LGHDT, CDR2 YNNKEL (reference sequence). The V and J ends lost 1 base and 5 bases respectively, with 17 bases between them. The CDR3 extends over 16 amino acids. CDR3: CASSQGYGGGDTEAFF. The CDR3 DNA follows: TGTGCCAGCAGCCAAGGATATGGGGGGGGGGATACTGAAGCTTTCTTT.

This clonotype was observed a handful of times. CDR3 amino acids: CASSDRVGETQYF. CDR3 bases: TGTGCCAGTAGTGACAGGGTGGGGGAGACCCAGTACTTC. The chain links TRBV19 to TRBJ2-5, with 7 bases fitting TRBD1. The CDR3 runs 13 residues. With 5 bases clipped from V and 5 bases from J, the junction kept 5 bases outside the gene matches. Germline lookup yields CDR1 LNHDA and CDR2 SQIVND (reference sequence).

This clonotype was recorded a few times. In nucleotides, the CDR3 is TGTGCCAGCAGCTTAACGGGACAGATCAATTCACCCCTCCACTTT. The encoded protein is CASSLTGQINSPLHF. V gene TRBV7-9 combines with J gene TRBJ1-6, with TRBD1 matching 7 bases. Germline V CDR1 and CDR2: SEHNR, FQNEAQ (reference sequence). The trim removed 2 bases at V and 7 bases at J, leaving 5 bases unmatched. The CDR3 is 15 residues long.

The chain has TRBV9 and TRBJ1-1; no firm D call. The ends were cut back, 0 bases at V and 6 bases at J, with 12 bases in the middle. The CDR3 is 14 amino acids. Germline CDR1 is SGDLS and CDR2 is YYNGEE. The CDR3 sequence is CASSVDLGWSEAFF. The CDR3 DNA follows: TGTGCCAGCAGCGTAGACTTGGGTTGGTCTGAAGCTTTCTTT.